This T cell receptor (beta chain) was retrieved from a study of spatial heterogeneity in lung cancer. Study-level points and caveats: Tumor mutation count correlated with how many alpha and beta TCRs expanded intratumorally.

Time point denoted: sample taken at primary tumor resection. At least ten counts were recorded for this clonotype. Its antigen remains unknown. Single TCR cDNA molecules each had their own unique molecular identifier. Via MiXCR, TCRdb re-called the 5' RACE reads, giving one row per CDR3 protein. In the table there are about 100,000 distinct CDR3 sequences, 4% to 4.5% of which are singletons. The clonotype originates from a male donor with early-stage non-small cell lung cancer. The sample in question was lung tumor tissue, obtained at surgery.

The CDR3 DNA follows: TGCGCCAGCAGCTTGGTCCCGACAGGGCACGCGACCCAGTACTTC. Translation gives CASSLVPTGHATQYF. This chain uses TRBV5-1 with TRBJ2-5, with TRBD1 identical over 7 bases. Losses at the gene ends were 0 bases for V and 7 bases for J; bases not matched to a gene: 9. There are 15 residues in the CDR3. CDR1 SGHRS and CDR2 YFSETQ come from the germline V gene.